The 25 T cell receptor beta chains below were found in one sample sequenced in a study of Ad26.COV2.S vaccination and SARS-CoV-2 variants. Generated by immunoSEQ multiplex PCR, the TCRdb table keeps only in-frame clones and is missing some. This sample yields more than 300,000 clones, of which 70% to 90% are seen a single time; under 2% belongs to the top ten. The treatment: 15 to 20 received Ad26.COV2.S at low or high dose, single or two shots; a few received placebo; per-sample allocation not given. Samples were taken on day 63 after the first vaccine or placebo injection. The material was peripheral blood, obtained in a trial of Ad26.COV2.S vaccine versus placebo. The receptors were gathered from a person aged 18-60 years who received the Ad26.COV2.S COVID-19 vaccine or a placebo.

This clone has just one count. The chain combines TRBV9 with TRBJ1-2, with 8 bases fitting TRBD1. The V and J ends lost 2 bases and 4 bases, in that order; junction bases with no gene match: 4. The CDR3 extends over 14 amino acids. Germline CDR1 and CDR2: SGDLS and YYNGEE. In DNA, the CDR3 is TGTGCCAGCAGCGTGGACAGGGCTGGCTATGGCTACACCTTC. Translated, it gives CASSVDRAGYGYTF.

The V and J genes are TRBV28 and TRBJ1-1, with D unclear. Germline-derived CDR1 and CDR2 are MDHEN and SYDVKM. The CDR3 consists of 14 residues. The ends were cut back, 5 bases at V and 1 base at J, with 11 bases in the middle. CDR3 nucleotide sequence: TGTGCCAGCAGTCCTTTGGGAGAGAACACTGAAGCTTTCTTT. This sequence encodes CASSPLGENTEAFF. The entire variable domain, with the rest obtained from reference TRBV28 and TRBJ1-1, is as follows: DVKVTQSSRYLVKRTGEKVFLECVQDMDHENMFWYRQDPGLGLRLIYFSYDVKMKEKGDIPEGYSVSREKKERFSLILESASTNQTSMYLCASSPLGENTEAFFGQGTRLTVV.

As regards this clone: The junction does not match germline at one end; this may be a read error. This chain uses TRBV6-2 or TRBV6-3 with TRBJ1-2; 9 bases map to TRBD1. Germline V CDR1 and CDR2: MNHEY, SVGEGT. The CDR3 consists of 16 residues. CDR3 sequence: CASSHSGTGNNYGYTF. CDR3 sequence (DNA): TGTGCCAGCAGTCACTCCGGGACAGGGAATAACTATGGCTACACCTTC.

V and J are TRBV3-1 (or the pseudogene TRBV3-2) and TRBJ1-1; D remains unclear. Trimming took off 0 bases at V and 9 bases at J, with 11 bases between the two ends. This CDR3 is built from 13 residues. Germline CDR1 and CDR2: LGHDT and YNNKEL (reference sequence). The CDR3 protein is CASSQEVSIQAFF. CDR3 bases: TGTGCCAGCAGCCAAGAAGTGTCCATTCAAGCTTTCTTT.

The genes are TRBV9 and TRBJ2-5; 7 bases line up with TRBD2. V lost 1 base and J lost 3; bases outside the gene matches: 3. The CDR3 totals 14 residues. From germline, CDR1 is SGDLS and CDR2 YYNGEE. This CDR3 is CASSVFGGEETQYF. The CDR3, as DNA: TGTGCCAGCAGCGTATTTGGGGGGGAAGAGACCCAGTACTTC.

The V call is TRBV6-2 or TRBV6-3, the J call TRBJ1-1; no clear D. This CDR3 spans 15 amino acids. Trimming shortened V by 2 bases and J by 3 bases, and 13 bases separated the two germline ends. Per germline, CDR1 MNHEY and CDR2 SVGEGT. The CDR3 DNA is TGTGCCAGCAGTTACGTTTCAGGTGTGTACACTGAAGCTTTCTTT. As protein: CASSYVSGVYTEAFF.

The chain has TRBV5-1 and TRBJ2-2, with TRBD1 matching 7 bases. The CDR3 has 19 amino acids. Germline assignment: CDR1 SGHRS and CDR2 YFSETQ. The junction had 21 bases not matched to a gene; V was cut back by 4 bases and J by 6 bases. CDR3 nucleotides: TGCGCCAGCAGCCCGGGGCCGGCGGGTCGCAGGGGGTTTGCCGGGGAGCTGTTTTTT. Translating it yields CASSPGPAGRRGFAGELFF.

The chain uses TRBV7-2 and TRBJ2-5; 7 nucleotides match TRBD1. CDR3 size: 15 residues. V trimming: 2 bases; J trimming: 7 bases; junction bases outside the gene matches: 10. Per the germline V gene, CDR1 is SGHTA and CDR2 is FQGNSA. The CDR3 DNA sequence: TGTGCCAGCAGCTTATCCCACAGGGGCGAGGTGACCCAGTACTTC. This encodes CASSLSHRGEVTQYF.

The CDR3 sequence: CATLYRANRNSPLHF. In DNA form, the CDR3 reads TGTGCCACTCTTTACAGAGCAAATAGGAATTCACCCCTCCACTTT. The V call is TRBV6-5, the J call TRBJ1-6, with D unresolved. CDR1 is MNHEY, CDR2 SVGAGI, per germline. CDR3 size: 15 residues. The V and J ends lost 10 bases and 7 bases respectively, with 20 bases between them.

DNA of the CDR3: TGTGCCAGTAGTATAGATAGTGGCAGGGCTTCACCCCTCCACTTT. It encodes CASSIDSGRASPLHF. J is TRBJ1-6 and V is TRBV19, with D maybe TRBD1 (5 bases). In germline, CDR1 is LNHDA, CDR2 SQIVND (reference sequence). V was cut by 0 bases and J by 9 bases, with 12 bases left in between. This CDR3 is built from 15 residues.

The CDR3 is CASSLGQKNEKLFF. The CDR3 bases are TGTGCCAGCAGCTTAGGACAGAAAAATGAAAAACTGTTTTTT. The chain combines TRBV14 with TRBJ1-4; D is perhaps TRBD1 (6 bases). The V gene lost 5 bases and the J gene lost 5 bases, with 12 bases spanning the gap. The CDR3 runs to 14 residues. Germline values: CDR1 SGHDN, CDR2 FVKESK.

The V gene is TRBV15, the J gene TRBJ1-1; tentative D call: TRBD1 (6 bases). The CDR3 consists of 15 residues. V gave up 9 bases and J gave up 0 bases, with 17 bases separating them. Germline V gives CDR1 LNHNV, CDR2 YYDKDF (reference sequence). The CDR3, as DNA: TGTGCCACGACAGGTCCCCAAAGACTGAACACTGAAGCTTTCTTT. It is translated as CATTGPQRLNTEAFF.

This rearrangement joins TRBV5-6 to TRBJ1-1; D is uncertain. This CDR3 has 14 residues. Germline loops: CDR1 SGHDT, CDR2 YYEEEE. The V end was cut by 2 bases, the J end by 0 bases, with 8 bases between. The CDR3 spells CASSFRIMNTEAFF. The DNA of the CDR3 is TGTGCCAGCAGCTTTAGGATAATGAACACTGAAGCTTTCTTT.

V gene TRBV30 combines with J gene TRBJ1-6; 12 bases align to TRBD1. This CDR3 comprises 15 residues. Germline V lookup: CDR1 GTSNPN, CDR2 SVGIG (reference sequence). CDR3 coding DNA: TGTGCTTCAAATTCCGGGACAGGGGGCTGGTCACCCCTCCACTTT. This translates into CASNSGTGGWSPLHF.

The genes are TRBV19 and TRBJ1-1, with D unresolved. CDR1 is LNHDA, CDR2 SQIVND, per germline (reference sequence). Trimming left V 7 bases short and J 1 base short, with 10 bases between. This CDR3 contains 13 residues. The CDR3 DNA sequence: TGTGCCAGTACCCGTAGAGGGAACACTGAAGCTTTCTTT. This gives the protein CASTRRGNTEAFF. Combining the CDR3 with reference TRBV19 and TRBJ1-1 gives the whole variable domain DGGITQSPKYLFRKEGQNVTLSCEQNLNHDAMYWYRQDPGQGLRLIYYSQIVNDFQKGDIAEGYSVSREKKESFPLTVTSAQKNPTAFYLCASTRRGNTEAFFGQGTRLTVV.

This sequence joins TRBV19 and TRBJ2-5; D may be TRBD1 or TRBD2 (6 bases each). Germline CDR1 is LNHDA and CDR2 is SQIVND (reference sequence). Trimming cost V 5 bases and J 2 bases, with 24 bases left between them. This CDR3 comprises 18 residues. The CDR3 region is CASSLLVRGGPLQETQYF. CDR3 coding DNA: TGTGCCAGTAGTTTACTTGTAAGAGGGGGGCCCTTACAAGAGACCCAGTACTTC.

The gene calls are TRBV7-2 and TRBJ2-3; 12 nucleotides agree with TRBD2. CDR1 is SGHTA and CDR2 is FQGNSA in the germline V gene. The V gene end was trimmed by 6 bases and the J gene end by 3 bases; junction bases not matched to a gene: 10. The CDR3 totals 17 residues. The CDR3: CASRPSPSGGATDTQYF. DNA for the CDR3: TGTGCCAGCAGACCGTCCCCTAGCGGGGGGGCAACAGATACGCAGTATTTT.

There are a few counts of this clone. The chain couples TRBV5-1 to TRBJ2-7, with 7 bases matching TRBD1. This CDR3 is built from 16 residues. Germline lookup yields CDR1 SGHRS and CDR2 YFSETQ. With V trimmed by 4 bases and J by 3 bases, 13 bases remained unmatched. For the CDR3, the DNA is TGCGCCAGCAGCCTCCTGGGACAGTCCTCCTTCTACGAGCAGTACTTC. It translates to CASSLLGQSSFYEQYF.

The V call is TRBV3-1 (or the pseudogene TRBV3-2), the J call TRBJ2-5; D gene unclear. CDR3 length: 11 residues. V lost 5 bases and J 3 bases, leaving 4 bases between the germline ends. Germline values: CDR1 LGHDT, CDR2 YNNKEL (reference sequence). The CDR3 here is CASSTKETQYF. CDR3 coding DNA: TGTGCCAGCAGCACGAAAGAGACCCAGTACTTC.

The rearrangement joins TRBV5-5 to TRBJ1-5; TRBD1 matches at 9 bases. This CDR3 is 14 amino acids long. CDR1 and CDR2 from the germline V gene are SGHKS and YYEKEE (reference sequence). The J segment lost 5 bases and the V segment lost 6 bases, leaving 6 bases of the junction unmatched. The CDR3 region has the DNA TGTGCCAGCATGCCAGGACAGGGGCATCAGCCCCAGCATTTT. Translated: CASMPGQGHQPQHF.

This rearrangement joins TRBV4-2 to TRBJ1-3; D not resolved. V lost 0 bases, J lost 0 bases, and 6 bases lay in between. CDR3 length equals 15 residues. Germline lookup yields CDR1 LGHNA and CDR2 YNFKEQ. For the CDR3, the DNA is TGTGCCAGCAGCCAAGATCTAGACTCTGGAAACACCATATATTTT. This translates into CASSQDLDSGNTIYF.

The rearrangement joins TRBV3-1 (or the pseudogene TRBV3-2) to TRBJ1-5; perhaps TRBD1 as D (5 bases). The CDR3 is 14 residues long. The V gene's germline CDR1 is LGHDT and CDR2 YNNKEL (reference sequence). Trimming left V 3 bases short and J 6 bases short, with 12 bases between. In DNA form, the CDR3 reads TGTGCCAGCAGCCAGGGGCCGAGCGGTCAGCCCCAGCATTTT. Protein: CASSQGPSGQPQHF.

V is TRBV2 and J is TRBJ1-5; the match to TRBD1 covers 7 bases. Looked up from germline, CDR1 is SNHLY and CDR2 is FYNNEI. The trim removed 6 bases at V and 3 bases at J, leaving 8 bases unmatched. This CDR3 contains 15 residues. CDR3 loop: CASRQGQSFNQPQHF. DNA for the CDR3: TGTGCCAGCAGACAGGGACAGTCATTCAATCAGCCCCAGCATTTT.

This chain links TRBV5-1 with TRBJ2-5; no clear D gene. There are 15 residues in the CDR3. Trimming cost V 0 bases and J 3 bases, with 12 bases left between them. Germline CDR1 SGHRS, CDR2 YFSETQ. CDR3 in DNA: TGCGCCAGCAGCTTGGAGTGGGGATCCAAAGAGACCCAGTACTTC. This encodes CASSLEWGSKETQYF.

This clone was observed once. The gene calls are TRBV15 and TRBJ1-1, with a possible D match to TRBD1 (5 bases). Trimming cost V 4 bases and J 8 bases, with 17 bases left between them. Germline CDR1 is LNHNV and CDR2 is YYDKDF (reference sequence). The CDR3 extends over 14 amino acids. The CDR3, as DNA: TGTGCCACCAGCATAGGAGGGCAGGGCATCGAAGCTTTCTTT. Its translation is CATSIGGQGIEAFF.